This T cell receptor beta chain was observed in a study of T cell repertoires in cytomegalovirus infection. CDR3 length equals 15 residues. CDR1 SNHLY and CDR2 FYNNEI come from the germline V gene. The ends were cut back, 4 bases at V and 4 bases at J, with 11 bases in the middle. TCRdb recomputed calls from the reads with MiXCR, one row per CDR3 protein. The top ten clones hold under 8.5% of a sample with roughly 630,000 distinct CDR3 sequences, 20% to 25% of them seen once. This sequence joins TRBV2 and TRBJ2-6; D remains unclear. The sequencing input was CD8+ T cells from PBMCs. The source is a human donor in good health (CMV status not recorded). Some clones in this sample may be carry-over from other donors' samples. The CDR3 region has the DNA TGTGCCAGCAGTGTGGGGAATGCAGGGGCCAACGTCCTGACTTTC. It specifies CASSVGNAGANVLTF.